Below, 4 T cell receptor beta chains from the same sample are listed, as sequenced in a study of shared clonotypes between healthy human individuals. Naive CD8 isolation took CD45RO-negative cells positively selected for CCR7 and excluded terminally differentiated effector memory CD45RA+ cells. Assay used: immunoSEQ multiplex PCR; TCRdb lists only in-frame clones, some missing. The top ten hold more than 1.5% of the sample, which has approximately 1.9 million clones, 80% to 95% seen once. What was sequenced was naive CD8+ T cells from PBMCs. The receptors come from a man younger than 35 in good health. Some clones in this sample may be carry-over from other donors' samples.

This clone occurred once. The chain couples TRBV5-1 to TRBJ2-1; D unclear. The CDR3 totals 13 residues. Trimming removed 0 bases at V and 7 bases at J, with 8 bases between. CDR1 SGHRS and CDR2 YFSETQ come from the germline V gene. This CDR3 reads CASSLGSRNEQFF. Written as DNA, the CDR3 is TGCGCCAGCAGCTTGGGGTCTAGAAATGAGCAGTTCTTC.

This clone was counted once. V gene TRBV6-6 combines with J gene TRBJ2-2; D gene ambiguous. V was pared by 10 bases and J by 4 bases, with 13 bases between. The germline V gene encodes CDR1 MNHNY and CDR2 SVGAGI (reference sequence). The CDR3 spans 13 residues. The CDR3 spells CANRPTFTGELFF. In DNA form, the CDR3 reads TGTGCCAACCGCCCTACGTTCACCGGGGAGCTGTTTTTT.

The chain joins TRBV9 to TRBJ2-7; maybe TRBD1 (6 bases). The CDR3 totals 15 residues. Per germline, CDR1 SGDLS and CDR2 YYNGEE. V gave up 0 bases and J gave up 0 bases, with 10 bases separating them. CDR3 DNA sequence: TGTGCCAGCAGCGTAGGACAGGCCCCCTCCTACGAGCAGTACTTC. Its translation is CASSVGQAPSYEQYF. The variable domain in full, completed from reference TRBV9 and TRBJ2-7, reads DSGVTQTPKHLITATGQRVTLRCSPRSGDLSVYWYQQSLDQGLQFLIQYYNGEERAKGNILERFSAQQFPDLHSELNLSSLELGDSALYFCASSVGQAPSYEQYFGPGTRLTVT.

V gene TRBV28 combines with J gene TRBJ2-7, with a possible D match to TRBD1 (6 bases). The germline CDR1 and CDR2 sequences are MDHEN and SYDVKM. Trimming pared 2 bases from V and 0 bases from J, leaving 14 bases between. The CDR3 spans 16 residues. CDR3 in DNA: TGTGCCAGCAGTTTAATAGCAGGGGCGAGCTCCTACGAGCAGTACTTC. This translates into CASSLIAGASSYEQYF.